The T cell receptor beta chain described here comes from a study of neurological immune-mediated disorders. The germline gives CDR1 SGHRS, CDR2 YFSETQ. J lost 5 bases, V lost 3 bases, and 6 bases had no gene match. The CDR3 consists of 14 residues. This clonotype was counted at least ten times. TCRdb independently ran MiXCR on the 5' RACE reads; one entry per CDR3 protein. The sample yields more than 40,000 distinct CDR3 sequences, roughly 15% seen once. V is TRBV5-1 and J is TRBJ2-5; 8 nucleotides align to TRBD1. The sequence derives from a woman in her sixties or seventies with HTLV-1-associated myelopathy (HAM/TSP). Specimen: CD4+ T cells from blood. The CDR3 reads CASSSRQGWETQYF. CDR3 DNA: TGCGCCAGCAGCTCCCGACAGGGGTGGGAGACCCAGTACTTC. The whole variable domain, remainder taken from reference TRBV5-1 and TRBJ2-5, is KAGVTQTPRYLIKTRGQQVTLSCSPISGHRSVSWYQQTPGQGLQFLFEYFSETQRNKGNFPGRFSGRQFSNSRSEMNVSTLELGDSALYLCASSSRQGWETQYFGPGTRLLVL.